Below are 10 T cell receptor beta chains sequenced from a single sample in a study of blood T cell repertoires in COVID-19. The data were produced by immunoSEQ multiplex PCR, yet TCRdb's version contains in-frame clones alone and is incomplete. The table records under 200,000 clones, roughly 84% of them present only once. The sample consisted of PBMCs or T cells enriched from blood (not recorded which). The receptors come from a woman younger than 45 who had been exposed to COVID-19.

V is TRBV29-1 and J is TRBJ1-5, with TRBD1 as a possible D gene (6 bases). Germline V gene sequence: CDR1 SQVTM, CDR2 ANQGSEA. Deletions cut 5 bases from V and 7 bases from J, with 12 bases between. The length of the CDR3 is 12 residues. The CDR3 region has the DNA TGCAGCGTTACAGGGTTCAGACAGCCCCAGCATTTT. It specifies CSVTGFRQPQHF.

This chain uses TRBV25-1 with TRBJ2-2; maybe TRBD1 (6 bases). This CDR3 is 12 amino acids long. Germline V gene lookup returns CDR1 MGHDK and CDR2 SYGVNS. V shed 5 bases and J shed 7 bases, with 8 bases lying between them. This CDR3 is CASSSQGGELFF. The CDR3 DNA sequence: TGTGCCAGCAGTTCACAGGGCGGGGAGCTGTTTTTT.

This clone has a single count. This chain connects TRBV7-9 to TRBJ2-2; 10 nucleotides agree with TRBD2. The CDR3 spans 16 residues. Germline CDR1 SEHNR, CDR2 FQNEAQ (reference sequence). V was clipped by 5 bases and J by 1 base; unmatched bases: 4. The CDR3 reads CASSPSGGQNTGELFF. CDR3 sequence (DNA): TGTGCCAGCAGCCCTAGCGGGGGCCAGAACACCGGGGAGCTGTTTTTT.

CDR3 sequence: CATSRGAQNTEAFF. The CDR3 DNA sequence: TGTGCCACTTCTCGGGGAGCACAGAACACTGAAGCTTTCTTT. The rearrangement joins TRBV6-5 to TRBJ1-1; D not resolved. Trimming left V 10 bases short and J 1 base short, with 16 bases between. Germline V gives CDR1 MNHEY, CDR2 SVGAGI. CDR3 size: 14 residues.

The J gene is TRBJ2-3, the V gene TRBV6-5; 7 bases line up with TRBD2. Germline V gives CDR1 MNHEY, CDR2 SVGAGI. The V segment lost 5 bases and the J segment 6 bases; nucleotides outside the gene matches: 8. The CDR3 covers 14 residues. CDR3 DNA: TGTGCCAGCAGTCTGGGCCTCGGGGGGGATACGCAGTATTTT. Residues: CASSLGLGGDTQYF.

The chain employs TRBV5-1 and TRBJ2-2; a possible D gene is TRBD1 (5 bases). The ends were cut back, 3 bases at V and 6 bases at J, with 9 bases in the middle. The CDR3 extends over 13 amino acids. Germline lookup yields CDR1 SGHRS and CDR2 YFSETQ. The CDR3 spells CASSSRQSGELFF. DNA for the CDR3: TGCGCCAGCAGCTCTCGACAGTCCGGGGAGCTGTTTTTT.

The V gene is TRBV15, the J gene TRBJ1-2; 10 bases fit TRBD1. Looked up from germline, CDR1 is LNHNV and CDR2 is YYDKDF (reference sequence). Germline trimming cut 3 bases from V and 0 bases from J; bases unmatched to any gene: 13. The CDR3 sequence is 19 residues long. The CDR3 is CATSRPDWDRGRPNYGYTF. CDR3 nucleotide sequence: TGTGCCACCAGCAGGCCAGACTGGGACAGGGGACGTCCTAACTATGGCTACACCTTC.

The V and J genes are TRBV5-1 and TRBJ2-7; 7 positions agree with TRBD2. V was pared by 5 bases and J by 1 base, with 6 bases of the junction left unmatched. This CDR3 region has 14 residues. Per germline, CDR1 SGHRS and CDR2 YFSETQ. Here the CDR3 reads CASSDQGLSYEQYF. The CDR3 bases are TGCGCCAGCAGTGACCAGGGACTATCCTACGAGCAGTACTTC.

The count of this clone is one. The rearrangement links TRBV4-1 to TRBJ1-5; TRBD1 agrees at 8 bases. The CDR3 spans 15 residues. With 0 bases clipped from V and 5 bases from J, the junction kept 3 bases outside the gene matches. Germline V gene lookup returns CDR1 MGHRA and CDR2 YSYEKL. CDR3 DNA: TGCGCCAGCAGCCAAGATAGCAGGGGGCATCAGCCCCAGCATTTT. This gives the protein CASSQDSRGHQPQHF.

This sequence joins TRBV19 and TRBJ2-3, with D maybe TRBD1 (6 bases). This CDR3 region has 14 residues. Trimming cost V 7 bases and J 2 bases, with 13 bases left between them. CDR1 and CDR2 (germline): LNHDA, SQIVND (reference sequence). The CDR3 sequence: CASIGRDTTDTQYF. DNA for the CDR3: TGTGCCAGTATCGGCCGGGACACCACAGATACGCAGTATTTT.